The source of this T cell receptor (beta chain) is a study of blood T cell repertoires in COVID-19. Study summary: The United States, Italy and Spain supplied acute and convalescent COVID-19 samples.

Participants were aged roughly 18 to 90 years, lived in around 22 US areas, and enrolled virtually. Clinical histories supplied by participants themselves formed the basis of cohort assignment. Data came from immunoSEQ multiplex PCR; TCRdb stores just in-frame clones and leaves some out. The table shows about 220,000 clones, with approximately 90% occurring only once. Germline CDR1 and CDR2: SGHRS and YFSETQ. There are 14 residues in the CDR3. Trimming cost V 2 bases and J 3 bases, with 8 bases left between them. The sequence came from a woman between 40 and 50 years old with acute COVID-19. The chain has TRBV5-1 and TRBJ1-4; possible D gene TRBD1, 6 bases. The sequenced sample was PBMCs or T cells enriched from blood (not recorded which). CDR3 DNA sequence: TGCGCCAGCAGCTTTGGGGGCCCTAATGAAAAACTGTTTTTT. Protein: CASSFGGPNEKLFF.